The T cell receptor (beta chain) under discussion was sequenced for a study of long-term antiretroviral therapy in people with HIV. Sequencing relied on immunoSEQ assay v3.0, run at survey level. The method was immunoSEQ multiplex PCR; TCRdb's version includes in-frame clones alone and lacks a portion of them. Found here are tens of thousands of clones, approximately 83% of them singletons; the top ten hold over 9.5%. People in the study who had HIV all got their treatment in the United States. Regarding the study as a whole: Therapy changes, viral resistance and ART adherence were not documented in the available data.

In regard to this clone: The antigen is unknown.

This receptor was identified in a man younger than 35 with HIV. Here the sequenced sample was unsorted PBMCs, taken 2.2 years after starting antiretroviral therapy.

The CDR3 loop reads CASSSRTGLGSEQFF. In DNA form, the CDR3 reads TGTGCCAGCAGCTCAAGGACAGGGCTGGGTAGTGAGCAGTTCTTC. This chain links TRBV7-2 with TRBJ2-1; 8 bases are a match to TRBD1. The germline V gene encodes CDR1 SGHTA and CDR2 FQGNSA. Unmatched junction bases numbered 11, after V lost 4 bases and J lost 9 bases. This CDR3 is 15 amino acids long.